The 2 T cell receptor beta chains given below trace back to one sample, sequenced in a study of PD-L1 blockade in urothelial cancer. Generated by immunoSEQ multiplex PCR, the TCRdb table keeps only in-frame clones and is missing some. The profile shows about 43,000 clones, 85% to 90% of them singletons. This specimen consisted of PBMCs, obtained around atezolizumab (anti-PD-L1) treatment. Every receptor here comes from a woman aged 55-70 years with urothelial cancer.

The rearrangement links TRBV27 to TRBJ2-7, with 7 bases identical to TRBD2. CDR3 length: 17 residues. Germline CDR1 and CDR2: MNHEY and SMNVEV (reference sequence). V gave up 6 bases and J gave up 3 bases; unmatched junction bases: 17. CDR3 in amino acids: CASSHQGGGSLGYEQYF. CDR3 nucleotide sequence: TGTGCCAGCAGCCATCAGGGAGGCGGGAGTCTGGGCTACGAGCAGTACTTC.

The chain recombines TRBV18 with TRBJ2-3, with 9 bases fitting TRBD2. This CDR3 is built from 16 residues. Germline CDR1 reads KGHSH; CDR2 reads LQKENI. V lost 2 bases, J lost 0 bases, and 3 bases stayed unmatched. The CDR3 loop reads CASSPTAGGSTDTQYF. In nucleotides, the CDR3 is TGTGCCAGCTCACCAACGGCGGGAGGGAGCACAGATACGCAGTATTTT. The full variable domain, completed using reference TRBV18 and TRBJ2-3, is NAGVMQNPRHLVRRRGQEARLRCSPMKGHSHVYWYRQLPEEGLKFMVYLQKENIIDESGMPKERFSAEFPKEGPSILRIQQVVRGDSAAYFCASSPTAGGSTDTQYFGPGTRLTVL.